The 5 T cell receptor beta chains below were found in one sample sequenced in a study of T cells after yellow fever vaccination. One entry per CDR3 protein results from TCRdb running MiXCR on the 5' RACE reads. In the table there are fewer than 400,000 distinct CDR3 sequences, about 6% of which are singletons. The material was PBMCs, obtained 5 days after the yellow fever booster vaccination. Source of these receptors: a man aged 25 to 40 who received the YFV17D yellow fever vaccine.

In nucleotides, the CDR3 is TGTGCCAGCAGCCATCCCCAACTAGCGGGAGTAGTAGATACGCAGTATTTT. Encoded protein: CASSHPQLAGVVDTQYF. The chain joins TRBV12-3 or TRBV12-4 to TRBJ2-3; TRBD2 matches at 11 bases. The junction had 13 bases not matched to a gene; V was cut back by 6 bases and J by 5 bases. The CDR3 has 17 amino acids.

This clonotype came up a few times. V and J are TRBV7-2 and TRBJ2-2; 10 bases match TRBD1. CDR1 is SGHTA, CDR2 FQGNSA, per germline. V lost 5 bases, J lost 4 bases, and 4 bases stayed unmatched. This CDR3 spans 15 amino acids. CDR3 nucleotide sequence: TGTGCCAGCAGCCCAAGACAGGGGGCCACCGGGGAGCTGTTTTTT. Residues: CASSPRQGATGELFF.

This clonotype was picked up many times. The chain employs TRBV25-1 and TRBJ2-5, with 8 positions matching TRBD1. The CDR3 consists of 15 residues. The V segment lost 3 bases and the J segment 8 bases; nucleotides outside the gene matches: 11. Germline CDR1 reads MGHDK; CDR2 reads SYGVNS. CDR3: CASSEVGGQGGTQYF. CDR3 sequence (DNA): TGTGCCAGCAGTGAGGTGGGAGGACAGGGAGGTACCCAGTACTTC.

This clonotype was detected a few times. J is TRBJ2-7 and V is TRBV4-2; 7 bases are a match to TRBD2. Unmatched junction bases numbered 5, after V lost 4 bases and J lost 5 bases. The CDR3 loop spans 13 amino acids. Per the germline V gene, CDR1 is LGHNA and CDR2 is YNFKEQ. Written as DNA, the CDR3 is TGTGCCAGCAGCCGTCGAGGGAGGGACGAGCAGTACTTC. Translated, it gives CASSRRGRDEQYF.

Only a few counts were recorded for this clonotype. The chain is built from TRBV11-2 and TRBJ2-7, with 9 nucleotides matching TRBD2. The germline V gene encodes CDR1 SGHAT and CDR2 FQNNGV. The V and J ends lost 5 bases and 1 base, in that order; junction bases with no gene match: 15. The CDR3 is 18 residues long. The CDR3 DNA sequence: TGTGCCAGCAGCATTCAAGGACTAGCGCGTAGTACTTCCTACGAGCAGTACTTC. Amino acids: CASSIQGLARSTSYEQYF.